These T cell receptor beta chains were read from a single sample in a study of shared clonotypes between healthy human individuals. Clones were read by immunoSEQ multiplex PCR, and TCRdb kept only the in-frame ones, dropping some. The sample has 2,500,000 or so clones; more than 80% are singletons. The sequenced material came from naive CD4+ T cells sorted from blood. These receptors were obtained from a man between 18 and 29 years old in good health. Both conserved end residues are part of each CDR3. Fields, in order: CDR3 protein, CDR3 DNA, V gene, clone size, D gene, J gene. The D gene is left open where the match is weak. Clone sizes are given selectively: once, few, many, or a class where the clone is expanded.

CDR3 protein: CASSPGAGGYQPQHF
CDR3 DNA: TGTGCCAGCAGTCCCGGGGCTGGGGGCTATCAGCCCCAGCATTTT
V gene: TRBV6-5
clone size: -
D gene: -
J gene: TRBJ1-5

CDR3 protein: CSVRVSSNEQFF
CDR3 DNA: TGCAGCGTTCGAGTTAGCAGCAATGAGCAGTTCTTC
V gene: TRBV29-1
clone size: -
D gene: -
J gene: TRBJ2-1

CDR3 protein: CATSPSRDSTSERFF
CDR3 DNA: TGTGCCACCAGCCCTTCCCGGGACTCTACTTCGGAGCGGTTCTTC
V gene: TRBV15
clone size: -
D gene: -
J gene: TRBJ2-1

CDR3 protein: CASTHFPGQPNNEQFF
CDR3 DNA: TGTGCCAGCACTCACTTCCCGGGACAGCCCAACAATGAGCAGTTCTTC
V gene: TRBV28
clone size: -
D gene: TRBD1
J gene: TRBJ2-1

CDR3 protein: CSATITDTQYF
CDR3 DNA: TGCAGTGCTACAATCACAGATACGCAGTATTTT
V gene: TRBV20-1
clone size: -
D gene: -
J gene: TRBJ2-3

CDR3 protein: CASSIRQGRDSPLHF
CDR3 DNA: TGTGCCAGCAGTATCAGACAGGGAAGGGATTCACCCCTCCACTTT
V gene: TRBV6-1
clone size: -
D gene: TRBD1
J gene: TRBJ1-6

CDR3 protein: CATASQANYGYTF
CDR3 DNA: TGTGCCACCGCGTCGCAGGCCAACTATGGCTACACCTTC
V gene: TRBV19
clone size: -
D gene: -
J gene: TRBJ1-2

CDR3 protein: CASSMILGVADTQYF
CDR3 DNA: TGTGCCAGTAGTATGATACTAGGTGTGGCAGATACGCAGTATTTT
V gene: TRBV19
clone size: -
D gene: -
J gene: TRBJ2-3

CDR3 protein: CASSQDSTMLNIQYF
CDR3 DNA: TGCGCCAGCAGCCAAGATTCAACAATGTTGAACATTCAGTACTTC
V gene: TRBV4-1
clone size: -
D gene: -
J gene: TRBJ2-4

CDR3 protein: CASSLGGSGELFF
CDR3 DNA: TGTGCCAGCAGCTTAGGAGGTTCCGGGGAGCTGTTTTTT
V gene: TRBV11-3
clone size: -
D gene: -
J gene: TRBJ2-2

CDR3 protein: CASSLGQKLNSPLHF
CDR3 DNA: TGTGCCAGCAGCTTGGGGCAGAAACTAAATTCACCCCTCCACTTT
V gene: TRBV5-8
clone size: -
D gene: -
J gene: TRBJ1-6

CDR3 protein: CASSYLQTNQPQHF
CDR3 DNA: TGTGCCAGCAGTTACCTCCAGACCAATCAGCCCCAGCATTTT
V gene: TRBV6-6
clone size: -
D gene: -
J gene: TRBJ1-5

CDR3 protein: CASSIDGTGGGYTF
CDR3 DNA: TGTGCCAGTAGTATAGATGGGACAGGGGGAGGCTACACCTTC
V gene: TRBV19
clone size: -
D gene: TRBD1
J gene: TRBJ1-2

CDR3 protein: CASSVGLATPHEQFF
CDR3 DNA: TGTGCCAGCAGTGTGGGACTAGCCACCCCCCATGAGCAGTTCTTC
V gene: TRBV6-4
clone size: -
D gene: TRBD2
J gene: TRBJ2-1

CDR3 protein: CASSLTSLNTGELFF
CDR3 DNA: TGTGCCAGCAGCTTAACTAGCCTGAACACCGGGGAGCTGTTTTTT
V gene: TRBV7-8
clone size: once
D gene: -
J gene: TRBJ2-2

CDR3 protein: CASSTGGQNYGYTF
CDR3 DNA: TGTGCCAGCAGTACCGGGGGACAGAACTATGGCTACACCTTC
V gene: TRBV27
clone size: -
D gene: TRBD1
J gene: TRBJ1-2

CDR3 protein: CASSLTRRGLNTEAFF
CDR3 DNA: TGTGCCAGCAGCTTAACACGGCGGGGGTTAAACACTGAAGCTTTCTTT
V gene: TRBV7-2
clone size: -
D gene: -
J gene: TRBJ1-1

CDR3 protein: CASSVASLSTGELFF
CDR3 DNA: TGTGCCAGCAGCGTAGCGTCTCTCTCCACCGGGGAGCTGTTTTTT
V gene: TRBV9
clone size: -
D gene: -
J gene: TRBJ2-2

CDR3 protein: CASRTDSYQPQHF
CDR3 DNA: TGTGCCAGCAGGACGGACTCTTATCAGCCCCAGCATTTT
V gene: TRBV2
clone size: -
D gene: -
J gene: TRBJ1-5

CDR3 protein: CASSLVPGNTIYF
CDR3 DNA: TGTGCCAGCAGCTTAGTTCCTGGAAACACCATATATTTT
V gene: TRBV11-2
clone size: -
D gene: -
J gene: TRBJ1-3

CDR3 protein: CASSRWRSGANVLTF
CDR3 DNA: TGTGCCAGCAGCCGTTGGAGGTCTGGGGCCAACGTCCTGACTTTC
V gene: TRBV5-5
clone size: -
D gene: -
J gene: TRBJ2-6

CDR3 protein: CASSAGTGSQETQYF
CDR3 DNA: TGTGCCAGCAGCGCCGGGACAGGGTCCCAAGAGACCCAGTACTTC
V gene: TRBV11-2
clone size: -
D gene: TRBD1
J gene: TRBJ2-5

CDR3 protein: CASSQGGSYEQYF
CDR3 DNA: TGTGCCAGCAGTCAGGGAGGTTCCTACGAGCAGTACTTC
V gene: TRBV6-5
clone size: -
D gene: -
J gene: TRBJ2-7

CDR3 protein: CASSLTGGYSTDTQYF
CDR3 DNA: TGTGCCAGCAGCCTAACGGGCGGCTACAGCACAGATACGCAGTATTTT
V gene: TRBV7-9
clone size: once
D gene: -
J gene: TRBJ2-3

CDR3 protein: CASSEFRLAGDEQYF
CDR3 DNA: TGTGCCAGCAGTGAATTCCGCCTAGCGGGAGACGAGCAGTACTTC
V gene: TRBV2
clone size: -
D gene: TRBD2
J gene: TRBJ2-7

CDR3 protein: CASSPGGGGTGELFF
CDR3 DNA: TGTGCCAGCAGCCCAGGAGGGGGCGGCACCGGGGAGCTGTTTTTT
V gene: TRBV5-6
clone size: -
D gene: -
J gene: TRBJ2-2

CDR3 protein: CASSFSGSTPEQYF
CDR3 DNA: TGTGCCAGCAGTTTTTCCGGTAGTACACCCGAGCAGTACTTC
V gene: TRBV28
clone size: -
D gene: -
J gene: TRBJ2-7

CDR3 protein: CASSSGLAGPTDTQYF
CDR3 DNA: TGTGCCAGTAGTTCAGGACTAGCGGGGCCCACAGATACGCAGTATTTT
V gene: TRBV19
clone size: -
D gene: TRBD2
J gene: TRBJ2-3

CDR3 protein: CAWARDSLTYEQYF
CDR3 DNA: TGTGCCTGGGCTAGGGACAGTTTAACCTACGAGCAGTACTTC
V gene: TRBV30
clone size: -
D gene: TRBD1
J gene: TRBJ2-7

CDR3 protein: CASSLTLGEQYF
CDR3 DNA: TGTGCCAGCAGTCTTACCCTAGGCGAGCAGTACTTC
V gene: TRBV5-6
clone size: -
D gene: -
J gene: TRBJ2-7

CDR3 protein: CASSAAGGFTDTQYF
CDR3 DNA: TGCGCCAGCAGTGCAGCGGGAGGGTTCACAGATACGCAGTATTTT
V gene: TRBV10-1
clone size: -
D gene: TRBD2
J gene: TRBJ2-3

CDR3 protein: CASSESQDTQYF
CDR3 DNA: TGTGCCAGCTCCGAGTCTCAAGATACGCAGTATTTT
V gene: TRBV18
clone size: once
D gene: -
J gene: TRBJ2-3

CDR3 protein: CASSYWGRPSNEQFF
CDR3 DNA: TGTGCCAGCAGTTACTGGGGGCGCCCGTCCAATGAGCAGTTCTTC
V gene: TRBV6-5
clone size: -
D gene: -
J gene: TRBJ2-1

CDR3 protein: CASSYLAVRGGPRKETQYF
CDR3 DNA: TGTGCCAGCAGTTACCTAGCTGTGCGGGGGGGCCCCCGCAAAGAGACCCAGTACTTC
V gene: TRBV28
clone size: -
D gene: TRBD2
J gene: TRBJ2-5

CDR3 protein: CASSLGQGNEKLFF
CDR3 DNA: TGCGCCAGCAGCTTGGGACAGGGGAACGAAAAACTGTTTTTT
V gene: TRBV5-1
clone size: -
D gene: TRBD1
J gene: TRBJ1-4

CDR3 protein: CASSGSNQPQHF
CDR3 DNA: TGTGCCAGCAGTGGGAGCAATCAGCCCCAGCATTTT
V gene: TRBV6-1
clone size: -
D gene: -
J gene: TRBJ1-5

CDR3 protein: CASSRTSGMREQYF
CDR3 DNA: TGTGCCAGCAGCAGGACTAGCGGGATGCGGGAGCAGTACTTC
V gene: TRBV7-3
clone size: -
D gene: TRBD2
J gene: TRBJ2-7

CDR3 protein: CASSVAGVTDTQYF
CDR3 DNA: TGTGCCAGCAGCGTAGCTGGGGTAACAGATACGCAGTATTTT
V gene: TRBV9
clone size: -
D gene: -
J gene: TRBJ2-3

CDR3 protein: CASSGGISYEQYF
CDR3 DNA: TGTGCCAGCAGCGGAGGGATCTCCTACGAGCAGTACTTC
V gene: TRBV5-6
clone size: -
D gene: -
J gene: TRBJ2-7

CDR3 protein: CASSLPGQGARSPLHF
CDR3 DNA: TGTGCCAGCAGTTTACCGGGACAGGGGGCTCGGTCACCCCTCCACTTT
V gene: TRBV6-5
clone size: -
D gene: TRBD1
J gene: TRBJ1-6

CDR3 protein: CASSLDQGPGELFF
CDR3 DNA: TGTGCCAGCAGCTTAGACCAGGGTCCCGGGGAGCTGTTTTTT
V gene: TRBV11-2
clone size: -
D gene: -
J gene: TRBJ2-2

CDR3 protein: CASSSVTLPEAFF
CDR3 DNA: TGCGCCAGCAGCTCCGTCACGTTGCCTGAAGCTTTCTTT
V gene: TRBV5-1
clone size: -
D gene: -
J gene: TRBJ1-1

CDR3 protein: CASSLGGTKDTEAFF
CDR3 DNA: TGCGCCAGCAGCTTGGGGGGCACTAAGGACACTGAAGCTTTCTTT
V gene: TRBV5-1
clone size: -
D gene: -
J gene: TRBJ1-1

CDR3 protein: CASSQELAGSNQRETQYF
CDR3 DNA: TGCGCCAGCAGCCAAGAATTAGCGGGTTCGAACCAACGGGAGACCCAGTACTTC
V gene: TRBV4-1
clone size: -
D gene: TRBD2
J gene: TRBJ2-5

CDR3 protein: CASSFSGLENSPLHF
CDR3 DNA: TGTGCCAGCAGTTTCTCCGGCCTAGAAAATTCACCCCTCCACTTT
V gene: TRBV6-5
clone size: -
D gene: -
J gene: TRBJ1-6

CDR3 protein: CASIKGITGELFF
CDR3 DNA: TGTGCCAGCATCAAGGGGATCACCGGGGAGCTGTTTTTT
V gene: TRBV6-5
clone size: -
D gene: -
J gene: TRBJ2-2

CDR3 protein: CASSSTGNEQFF
CDR3 DNA: TGCGCCAGCAGCTCGACAGGGAATGAGCAGTTCTTC
V gene: TRBV5-1
clone size: -
D gene: TRBD1
J gene: TRBJ2-1

CDR3 protein: CASSQRTSGGSSTDTQYF
CDR3 DNA: TGCGCCAGCAGCCAACGGACTAGCGGGGGGTCTAGCACAGATACGCAGTATTTT
V gene: TRBV4-3
clone size: -
D gene: TRBD2
J gene: TRBJ2-3

CDR3 protein: CASSGLYRVSSGNTEAFF
CDR3 DNA: TGTGCCAGCAGTGGGTTATACAGGGTCTCCAGCGGGAACACTGAAGCTTTCTTT
V gene: TRBV2
clone size: once
D gene: -
J gene: TRBJ1-1

CDR3 protein: CASSIYERPYEQYF
CDR3 DNA: TGTGCCAGTAGTATATATGAGAGACCCTACGAGCAGTACTTC
V gene: TRBV19
clone size: -
D gene: -
J gene: TRBJ2-7

CDR3 protein: CSAITNQQYF
CDR3 DNA: TGCAGTGCTATAACGAACCAGCAGTACTTC
V gene: TRBV20-1
clone size: few
D gene: -
J gene: TRBJ2-7